This T cell receptor beta chain was profiled in a study of OX40 agonist ivuxolimab in advanced cancers. For the study at large: Ivuxolimab, an agonistic anti-OX40 (CD134) antibody, was given to patients.

Generated by immunoSEQ multiplex PCR, the TCRdb table keeps only in-frame clones and is missing some. The data contain 60,000 to 70,000 clones, approximately 89% of them seen just once; the ten biggest clones take up more than 9.5%. The CDR3 runs to 16 residues. Germline loops: CDR1 KGHSH, CDR2 LQKENI. V shed 2 bases and J shed 2 bases, with 13 bases lying between them. This TCR came from an adult with an advanced solid tumor such as melanoma, head and neck, liver or kidney cancer. This sequence joins TRBV18 and TRBJ1-3; D remains unclear. The input for sequencing was CD4+ or CD8+ T cells sorted from blood, taken in a trial of the OX40 agonist ivuxolimab. The chain's CDR3 is CASSPEREGPGNTIYF. CDR3 bases: TGTGCCAGCTCACCAGAGAGGGAAGGGCCTGGAAACACCATATATTTT.